The rows below give T cell receptor beta chains drawn from one sample of a study of identical twins. TCRdb recomputed calls from the 5' RACE reads with MiXCR, one row per CDR3 protein. The sample records about 470,000 distinct CDR3 sequences, approximately 25% being singletons. The same sample was also used in a study of T cells expressing NK-cell markers.

Sequencing was performed on CD4+ T cells sorted from blood. The source is a woman in her late teens or twenties in good health. The CDR3 runs from the conserved cysteine through the conserved F or W. A D gene is named only where the DNA matches it firmly. Expanded clones are given a class, and other clones once, few, many or no size at all.

size	V	D	J	DNA	CDR3
.	TRBV11-1	.	TRBJ1-1	TGTGCCAGCAGCTTAGTCGCTGAAGCTTTCTTT	CASSLVAEAFF
few	TRBV6-2/TRBV6-3	.	TRBJ2-5	TGTGCCAGCAGTCCCTATGCCTCCTTTGAGGGGACCCAGTACTTC	CASSPYASFEGTQYF
many	TRBV5-1	.	TRBJ1-1	TGCGCCAGCAGCGAGGGGGGCGGATTCATGAACACTGAAGCTTTCTTT	CASSEGGGFMNTEAFF
few	TRBV12-3/TRBV12-4	.	TRBJ1-5	TGTGCCAGTAGTTGGGAGGGACAGCCCCAGCATTTT	CASSWEGQPQHF
.	TRBV20-1	TRBD2	TRBJ2-6	TGCAGTGCTAGAGTTGGGAGGGATGCTGGGGCCAACGTCCTGACTTTC	CSARVGRDAGANVLTF
.	TRBV12-3/TRBV12-4	.	TRBJ1-2	TGTGCCAGCGCGTACCGAGAGGCGCGGGGCTACACCTTC	CASAYREARGYTF
many	TRBV7-2	TRBD2	TRBJ2-5	TGTGCCAGCAGCCCAGGACTAGAAGAGACCCAGTACTTC	CASSPGLEETQYF
.	TRBV10-3	TRBD2	TRBJ2-7	TGTGCCTCCAGGGAGGGAGAACCCTACGAGCAGTACTTC	CASREGEPYEQYF
many	TRBV3-1	.	TRBJ2-3	TGCGCCAGCAGCCAAGGAGGAGATACGCAGTATTTT	CASSQGGDTQYF
.	TRBV20-1	.	TRBJ2-2	TGCAGTGCTAGGGCCCCGGGGACCGGGGAGCTGTTTTTT	CSARAPGTGELFF
.	TRBV20-1	TRBD2	TRBJ2-3	TGCAGTGCTACCCGAACTAGCGGGGGACGCACAGATACGCAGTATTTT	CSATRTSGGRTDTQYF
few	TRBV9	.	TRBJ2-5	TGTGCCAGCAGCGCCAGGGTATGGGAAGAGACCCAGTACTTC	CASSARVWEETQYF
few	TRBV7-9	TRBD1	TRBJ2-3	TGTGCCAGCAGCCGTAAGGGACAGCAATCAGATACGCAGTATTTT	CASSRKGQQSDTQYF
few	TRBV3-1	TRBD1	TRBJ2-3	TGTGCCAGCAGCCATGCCAGGGGGGATACGCAGTATTTT	CASSHARGDTQYF
many	TRBV20-1	.	TRBJ1-3	TGCGGAATGGCAGGAGGAACCAACTCTGGAAACACCATATATTTT	CGMAGGTNSGNTIYF
.	TRBV5-1	TRBD1	TRBJ1-2	TGCGCCAGCGGCGACAGGGCTAAATCCTATGGCTACACCTTC	CASGDRAKSYGYTF
few	TRBV9	.	TRBJ2-1	TGTGCCAGCAGCGTAGTGGTGGGGTCTGCAGGTGAGCAGTTCTTC	CASSVVVGSAGEQFF
few	TRBV4-3	TRBD2	TRBJ2-7	TGCGCCAGCAGCCGCGACGGGACTAGTAGGATTAGATGGACCTACGAGCAGTACTTC	CASSRDGTSRIRWTYEQYF
few	TRBV5-1	.	TRBJ2-7	TGCGCCAGCAGCTTGGGAGGTTTCAACGAGCAGTACTTC	CASSLGGFNEQYF
.	TRBV6-5	.	TRBJ2-7	TGTGCCAGCAGTTACTCGACGCGGGGGCGCACCGAGCAGTACTTC	CASSYSTRGRTEQYF
many	TRBV18	TRBD1	TRBJ1-2	TGTGCCAGCTCATCACCGGGACAGGGTGCCTATGGCTACACCTTC	CASSSPGQGAYGYTF
few	TRBV5-1	.	TRBJ2-3	TGCGCCAGCGGTCGTCGTGTAGGGGCCTCCCGCATGGATACGCAGTATTTT	CASGRRVGASRMDTQYF
.	TRBV20-1	TRBD1	TRBJ1-5	TGCAGTGCTAGACAGGGGGCGAATCAGCCCCAGCATTTT	CSARQGANQPQHF
few	TRBV30	.	TRBJ2-2	TGTGCCTGGAGTGCCGGGAGTTGGGAGCTGTTTTTT	CAWSAGSWELFF
many	TRBV6-5	TRBD1	TRBJ1-2	TGTGCCAGCAGTTATTCGTACAGGGGCGAAGGCTACACCTTC	CASSYSYRGEGYTF
few	TRBV30	TRBD1	TRBJ1-1	TGTGCCTGGAGTGGAGAGGGGGCAGGGGAAACTGAAGCTTTCTTT	CAWSGEGAGETEAFF
few	TRBV29-1	.	TRBJ2-2	TGCAGCGTTGAAGCCTATCGTGAGCTGTTTTTT	CSVEAYRELFF
once	TRBV5-6	.	TRBJ2-3	TGTGCCAGCAGCTTCTTAGAAAGCACAGATACGCAGTATTTT	CASSFLESTDTQYF
.	TRBV19	TRBD2	TRBJ2-1	TGTGCCAGTAGTGCCAGCGGGGGGGCCGTAAATGAGCAGTTCTTC	CASSASGGAVNEQFF
.	TRBV20-1	TRBD1	TRBJ2-3	TGCAGTGCTGTAACGGGACAGGGAAGTGGAGATACGCAGTATTTT	CSAVTGQGSGDTQYF
few	TRBV6-5	TRBD2	TRBJ2-2	TGTGCCAGCAGTTTCCGACTAGCGCAGGACGGGGAGCTGTTTTTT	CASSFRLAQDGELFF
.	TRBV5-4	.	TRBJ2-6	TGTGCCACCCGAAGTGGAGGGGGCAATGTTGGGGCCAACGTCCTGACTTTC	CATRSGGGNVGANVLTF
.	TRBV12-3/TRBV12-4	.	TRBJ1-3	TGTGCCAGCAGTTTTATTGTATCTGGAAACACCATATATTTT	CASSFIVSGNTIYF
once	TRBV3-1	TRBD1	TRBJ1-2	TGTGCCAGCAGCCAAGCTACAGGGGTTCCCGGCTACACCTTC	CASSQATGVPGYTF
few	TRBV3-1	TRBD1	TRBJ2-3	TGTGCCAGCAGCCAATATGACAGGGGGCACACAGATACGCAGTATTTT	CASSQYDRGHTDTQYF
few	TRBV5-1	TRBD2	TRBJ2-1	TGCGCCAGCAGCTTGTCGGCTAGCGGGGGTCTTGTGCAGTTCTTC	CASSLSASGGLVQFF
few	TRBV3-1	.	TRBJ2-4	TGTGCCAGCAGCCAAGATGTGGGGAGTTGGGGTCTTCAGTACTTC	CASSQDVGSWGLQYF
.	TRBV6-2/TRBV6-3	.	TRBJ2-1	TGTGCCAGCACCCCACGTGGGAATGAGCAGTTCTTC	CASTPRGNEQFF
many	TRBV3-1	.	TRBJ2-2	TGTGCCAGCAGCCAGCAGGTGAACACCGGGGAGCTGTTTTTT	CASSQQVNTGELFF
few	TRBV29-1	.	TRBJ2-5	TGCAGCGTTCTCCCCCCCGGGAATATAAGAAAAGAGACCCAGTACTTC	CSVLPPGNIRKETQYF
.	TRBV7-2	TRBD2	TRBJ2-7	TGTGCCAGCAGACAAACCGGGACTAGGGCCTACGAGCAGTACTTC	CASRQTGTRAYEQYF
.	TRBV20-1	.	TRBJ1-6	TGCAGTGCCACCACCACAGGGTTTAATAATTCACCCCTCCACTTT	CSATTTGFNNSPLHF
many	TRBV5-1	.	TRBJ2-1	TGCGCCAGCAGCTTGGCCCCTGGACTTGAGTTCGAGCAGTTCTTC	CASSLAPGLEFEQFF
.	TRBV28	.	TRBJ2-3	TGTGCCAGCATGCCCTACCGGGGCTCGGAAGCAGATACGCAGTATTTT	CASMPYRGSEADTQYF
.	TRBV24-1	.	TRBJ2-1	TGTGCCACCAGTAACCCAGGAAGGGAGCAGTTCTTC	CATSNPGREQFF
few	TRBV29-1	TRBD1	TRBJ2-7	TGCAGCGTTGAGACAGGGGGATTCTCCGAGCAGTACTTC	CSVETGGFSEQYF
many	TRBV7-8	TRBD1	TRBJ2-2	TGTGCCAGCAGCTTAGGCTACAGGGGCCAAAAGGGCGGGGAGCTGTTTTTT	CASSLGYRGQKGGELFF